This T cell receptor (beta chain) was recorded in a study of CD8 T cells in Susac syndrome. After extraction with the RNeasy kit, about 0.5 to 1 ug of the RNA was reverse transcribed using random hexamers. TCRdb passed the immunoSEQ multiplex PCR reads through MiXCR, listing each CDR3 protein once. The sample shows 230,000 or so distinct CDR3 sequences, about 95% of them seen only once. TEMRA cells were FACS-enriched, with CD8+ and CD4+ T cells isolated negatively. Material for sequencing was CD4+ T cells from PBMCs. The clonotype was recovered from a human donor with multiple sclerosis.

The CDR3 loop is CSASEARTYEQYF. CDR3 coding DNA: TGCAGTGCTAGTGAAGCTCGAACCTACGAGCAGTACTTC. This chain links TRBV20-1 with TRBJ2-7; D remains unclear. The CDR3 totals 13 residues. V lost 3 bases and J lost 2, with 11 bases in between. Germline assignment: CDR1 DFQATT and CDR2 SNEGSKA (reference sequence).